The subject of this entry is one T cell receptor (beta chain). Study processing details: Amplification from reference gene primers served as the basis for estimated nucleated cell counts. TCRdb's table, derived via immunoSEQ multiplex PCR, lists solely in-frame clones and lacks some. V and J calls and clone size are those listed in that table; D and trimming were worked out from the DNA. The table records 150,000 or so clones, approximately 83% of them present only once. These data come from a study of blood T cell repertoires in COVID-19. Study-level information: T cells, B-cell-depleted T cells, or PBMCs provided the cDNA or gDNA that served as material.

The sample was peripheral blood. This sequence was found in a woman aged 55-75 years with acute or convalescent COVID-19.

The CDR3 region is CASSYAGQGKGYTF. CDR3 DNA: TGTGCCAGCAGTTACGCGGGACAGGGGAAAGGCTACACCTTC. The V call is TRBV6-5, the J call TRBJ1-2, with TRBD1 matching over 10 bases. CDR3 size: 14 residues. Trimming took 2 bases from V and 8 from J; bases not matched to a gene: 5. The germline V gene has CDR1 MNHEY and CDR2 SVGAGI.